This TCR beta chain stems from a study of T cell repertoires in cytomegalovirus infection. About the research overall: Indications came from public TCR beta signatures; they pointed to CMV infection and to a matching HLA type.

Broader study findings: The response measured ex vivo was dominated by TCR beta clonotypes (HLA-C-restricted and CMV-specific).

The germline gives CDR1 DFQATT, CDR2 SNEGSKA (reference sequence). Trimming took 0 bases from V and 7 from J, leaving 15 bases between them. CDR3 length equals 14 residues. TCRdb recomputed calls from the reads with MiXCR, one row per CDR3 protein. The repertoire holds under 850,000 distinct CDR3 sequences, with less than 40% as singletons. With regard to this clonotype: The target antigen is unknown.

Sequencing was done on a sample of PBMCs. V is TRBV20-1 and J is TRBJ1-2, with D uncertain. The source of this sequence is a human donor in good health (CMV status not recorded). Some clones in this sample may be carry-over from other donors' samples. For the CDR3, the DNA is TGCAGTGCTAGAGACCGCTCGTCTCCCGGTGGCTACACCTTC. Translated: CSARDRSSPGGYTF.